The rows below give T cell receptor beta chains drawn from one sample of a study of T cell changes during pregnancy in multiple sclerosis. The repertoire was sequenced with immunoSEQ multiplex PCR; TCRdb's copy has only in-frame clones and lacks some. The repertoire consists of about 52,000 clones, with around 92% occurring once and the leading ten covering 0.7% to 0.9%. The sample consisted of CD4+ T cells from peripheral blood mononuclear cells, taken in the third trimester of pregnancy. The receptors originated from a female donor with multiple sclerosis, enrolled in a pregnancy study. Each CDR3 is given with its conserved first and last residue. A D gene is named only where the DNA matches it firmly. Clone size, where shown, is once, few, many, or a class for clones that have expanded.

abundance | d_gene | j_gene | v_gene | CDR3aa | CDR3nt
NA | NA | TRBJ2-3 | TRBV9 | CASSVVGDSTDTQYF | TGTGCCAGCAGCGTAGTAGGGGACTCCACAGATACGCAGTATTTT
NA | TRBD1 | TRBJ2-2 | TRBV6-4 | CASSAQGAAGELFF | TGTGCCAGCAGCGCACAGGGGGCAGCCGGGGAGCTGTTTTTT
NA | NA | TRBJ2-3 | TRBV7-2 | CASSLEGGTDTQYF | TGTGCCAGCAGCCTTGAGGGTGGGACAGATACGCAGTATTTT
few | NA | TRBJ1-1 | TRBV20-1 | CSARSSTEAFF | TGCAGTGCTAGGTCGAGCACTGAAGCTTTCTTT
NA | TRBD2 | TRBJ2-1 | TRBV5-4 | CASSSLGLAGKFF | TGTGCCAGCAGCTCCCTAGGACTAGCGGGGAAGTTCTTC
NA | TRBD1 | TRBJ2-3 | TRBV9 | CASSVTGGSGDTQYF | TGTGCCAGCAGCGTAACAGGGGGTTCAGGAGATACGCAGTATTTT
NA | NA | TRBJ2-3 | TRBV9 | CASSVPDPRGTDTQYF | TGTGCCAGCAGCGTCCCTGACCCCCGGGGGACAGATACGCAGTATTTT
NA | NA | TRBJ2-7 | TRBV18 | CASSPYRQAPYEQYF | TGTGCCAGCTCACCGTACAGACAGGCCCCCTACGAGCAGTACTTC
NA | NA | TRBJ2-7 | TRBV29-1 | CSVWGGGGSYEQYF | TGCAGCGTGTGGGGGGGAGGGGGCTCCTACGAGCAGTACTTC
NA | TRBD2 | TRBJ2-1 | TRBV11-3 | CASSLAGGFYNEQFF | TGTGCCAGCAGCTTAGCGGGGGGGTTTTACAATGAGCAGTTCTTC
NA | NA | TRBJ1-1 | TRBV19 | CASSMKTGMNTEAFF | TGTGCCAGTAGTATGAAGACGGGAATGAACACTGAAGCTTTCTTT
NA | NA | TRBJ1-2 | TRBV11-3 | CASSLSGYGYTF | TGTGCCAGCAGCTTATCAGGGTATGGCTACACCTTC
once | TRBD1 | TRBJ1-1 | TRBV6-5 | CASTSGTGAYEAFF | TGTGCCAGCACGTCCGGGACAGGGGCTTATGAAGCTTTCTTT
NA | TRBD2 | TRBJ2-1 | TRBV29-1 | CSVEGRVAGPPNEQFF | TGCAGCGTCGAAGGTCGAGTAGCGGGGCCCCCCAATGAGCAGTTCTTC
NA | NA | TRBJ1-5 | TRBV5-4 | CASSLGTGGLHSNQPQHF | TGTGCCAGCAGCTTGGGTACGGGGGGCCTCCATAGCAATCAGCCCCAGCATTTT
once | NA | TRBJ1-4 | TRBV7-2 | CASSLDSSTNEKLFF | TGTGCCAGCAGCTTGGACAGTTCAACTAATGAAAAACTGTTTTTT
NA | TRBD1 | TRBJ2-3 | TRBV7-8 | CASSLAGQPSTDTQYF | TGTGCCAGCAGCTTAGCGGGACAGCCTAGCACAGATACGCAGTATTTT
NA | TRBD1 | TRBJ1-2 | TRBV7-2 | CASSTPQGGGYTF | TGTGCCAGCAGCACGCCGCAGGGGGGTGGCTACACCTTC
NA | NA | TRBJ1-1 | TRBV7-2 | CASGSDPRQGLLEAFF | TGTGCCAGCGGCTCCGATCCACGGCAGGGGTTACTCGAAGCTTTCTTT
NA | NA | TRBJ1-1 | TRBV14 | CASSRRLGLLNTEAFF | TGTGCCAGCAGCCGAAGGTTAGGACTCTTGAACACTGAAGCTTTCTTT
NA | NA | TRBJ2-7 | TRBV7-2 | CASSLGSGTYEQYF | TGTGCCAGCAGCTTAGGTTCAGGCACCTACGAGCAGTACTTC
NA | TRBD1 | TRBJ1-2 | TRBV4-2 | CASSLWGQGDGYTF | TGTGCCAGCAGCTTATGGGGACAGGGGGATGGCTACACCTTC
NA | NA | TRBJ1-2 | TRBV29-1 | CSADLQGDYGYTF | TGCAGCGCGGACCTACAGGGCGACTATGGCTACACCTTC
NA | NA | TRBJ2-3 | TRBV7-8 | CASSYGFRGAVSTDTQYF | TGTGCCAGCAGCTATGGATTCAGGGGGGCCGTTAGCACAGATACGCAGTATTTT
once | TRBD1 | TRBJ2-7 | TRBV5-4 | CASSPARQGTSYEQYF | TGTGCCAGCAGCCCCGCACGACAGGGCACCTCCTACGAGCAGTACTTC
NA | NA | TRBJ2-2 | TRBV5-6 | CASSFFPGDTGELFF | TGTGCCAGCAGCTTTTTTCCGGGGGACACCGGGGAGCTGTTTTTT
once | NA | TRBJ1-2 | TRBV7-2 | CASSLYTGSRGYTF | TGTGCCAGCAGCTTATACACAGGTTCCCGGGGCTACACCTTC
NA | NA | TRBJ2-2 | TRBV7-3 | CASSLRGPETGELFF | TGTGCCAGCAGCTTAAGGGGGCCTGAAACCGGGGAGCTGTTTTTT
NA | NA | TRBJ1-6 | TRBV19 | CASSSPAGNSPLHF | TGTGCCAGTAGTAGCCCCGCCGGTAATTCACCCCTCCACTTT
NA | TRBD1 | TRBJ2-2 | TRBV7-2 | CASRRTGSTGELFF | TGTGCCAGCAGAAGGACAGGGAGCACCGGGGAGCTGTTTTTT
NA | NA | TRBJ1-6 | TRBV18 | CASSPDSSYNSPLHF | TGTGCCAGCTCACCAGACAGCTCCTATAATTCACCCCTCCACTTT
NA | TRBD2 | TRBJ2-1 | TRBV5-1 | CASSFNGGLLAGNGQFF | TGCGCCAGCAGCTTCAACGGGGGACTACTAGCCGGGAATGGGCAGTTCTTC
NA | TRBD1 | TRBJ2-3 | TRBV19 | CASRLTGGPTTDTQYF | TGTGCCAGTAGATTGACAGGGGGCCCCACCACAGATACGCAGTATTTT
once | TRBD1 | TRBJ2-1 | TRBV7-3 | CASSATGTHEQFF | TGTGCCAGCAGCGCGACAGGGACGCATGAGCAGTTCTTC
NA | TRBD1 | TRBJ1-1 | TRBV7-9 | CASTILGQGLYTEAFF | TGTGCCAGCACCATCTTGGGACAGGGGCTCTACACTGAAGCTTTCTTT
NA | NA | TRBJ1-2 | TRBV7-2 | CASSLNRDLGGYTF | TGTGCCAGCAGCTTAAACAGGGATCTGGGTGGCTACACCTTC
NA | TRBD2 | TRBJ2-5 | TRBV5-4 | CASSQILAGPQETQYF | TGTGCCAGCAGCCAAATACTAGCGGGCCCTCAAGAGACCCAGTACTTC
NA | TRBD1 | TRBJ2-1 | TRBV6-1 | CASTLGQYNEQFF | TGTGCCAGCACGTTGGGACAGTACAATGAGCAGTTCTTC
NA | TRBD2 | TRBJ2-7 | TRBV7-8 | CASSLTPPGLAGAYEQYF | TGTGCCAGCAGCCTCACTCCACCGGGACTAGCGGGGGCCTACGAGCAGTACTTC
once | NA | TRBJ1-1 | TRBV19 | CASSFVRGGRNTEAFF | TGTGCCAGTAGTTTCGTGAGAGGGGGAAGGAACACTGAAGCTTTCTTT
NA | NA | TRBJ1-5 | TRBV6-1 | CASRGDGFPNQPQHF | TGTGCCAGCAGGGGAGACGGGTTCCCGAATCAGCCCCAGCATTTT
NA | NA | TRBJ1-2 | TRBV19 | CASSWGERGYTF | TGTGCCAGTAGTTGGGGGGAAAGGGGCTACACCTTC
NA | TRBD1 | TRBJ1-3 | TRBV18 | CASSPNSQGTGNTIYF | TGTGCCAGCTCACCAAATTCACAGGGGACTGGAAACACCATATATTTT
NA | NA | TRBJ2-7 | TRBV4-1 | CASSQDSSYEQYF | TGCGCCAGCAGCCAAGACAGTTCCTACGAGCAGTACTTC
once | NA | TRBJ1-3 | TRBV29-1 | CSGGAGKGGNTIYF | TGCAGTGGAGGGGCAGGAAAGGGTGGAAACACCATATATTTT
once | NA | TRBJ1-2 | TRBV27 | CASSLSRQNPYGYTF | TGTGCCAGCAGTTTAAGCAGACAGAATCCCTATGGCTACACCTTC
NA | NA | TRBJ1-2 | TRBV5-6 | CASSLYGVPTNFYGYTF | TGTGCCAGCAGCTTGTACGGGGTCCCTACTAACTTCTATGGCTACACCTTC
NA | NA | TRBJ2-1 | TRBV7-3 | CASSLRPRSAYNEQFF | TGTGCCAGCAGCTTAAGGCCCAGGTCCGCCTACAATGAGCAGTTCTTC
NA | NA | TRBJ1-2 | TRBV4-1 | CASSQDGQMPNYGYTF | TGCGCCAGCAGCCAAGATGGACAGATGCCTAACTATGGCTACACCTTC
NA | TRBD1 | TRBJ1-1 | TRBV5-4 | CASSYGGDRVPEAFF | TGTGCCAGCAGTTATGGTGGGGACAGGGTCCCTGAAGCTTTCTTT
NA | NA | TRBJ1-6 | TRBV5-4 | CASSRGSQNSYNSPLHF | TGTGCCAGCAGTCGGGGTAGCCAAAACTCCTATAATTCACCCCTCCACTTT
NA | NA | TRBJ1-2 | TRBV7-3 | CASSLTRGEGGYTF | TGTGCCAGCAGCTTAACCCGAGGGGAGGGTGGCTACACCTTC